This TCR beta chain was observed in a study of blood T cell repertoires in COVID-19. Overall study context: T cells, B-cell-depleted T cells, or PBMCs provided the cDNA or gDNA that served as material.

TCRdb keeps only in-frame clones here, not all; method: immunoSEQ multiplex PCR. The table includes some 130,000 clones, around 86% detected once. Germline CDR1 reads SGHNT; CDR2 reads YYREEE (reference sequence). V was clipped by 4 bases and J by 4 bases; unmatched bases: 5. The CDR3 has 14 residues. This chain joins TRBV5-4 and TRBJ2-5, with TRBD1 matching over 9 bases. The clonotype was recovered from a man aged 25 to 40 who had recovered from COVID-19. The sequenced material came from PBMCs or T cells enriched from blood (not recorded which). The CDR3 loop is CASSHSTGGETQYF. The CDR3 DNA reads as TGTGCCAGCAGCCACTCGACAGGGGGAGAGACCCAGTACTTC.